These 20 T cell receptor beta chains originate from one sample sequenced in a study of CD4 T cells in relation to SARS-CoV-2 and coronaviruses. No antigen has been assigned to these receptors. Sequenced by immunoSEQ multiplex PCR; TCRdb stores in-frame clones only, minus some. The profile shows 9,500 to 15,000 clones, 69% of them singletons. The unexposed donors gave CD4+ T cells in about 2011-2018, prior to COVID-19. After ten to eleven days of culture, CD4+ T cells were isolated. What was sequenced was CD4+ T cells from PBMCs, cultured in vitro. The source is a human donor in good health.

This chain links TRBV2 with TRBJ2-2; 8 positions agree with TRBD2. CDR1 and CDR2 (germline): SNHLY, FYNNEI. The CDR3 has 16 residues. Trimming at V came to 3 bases and at J to 8 bases, leaving 11 bases not matched to a gene. CDR3 amino acids: CASSDTSGLMAGELFF. In DNA, the CDR3 is TGTGCCAGCAGTGACACTAGCGGCTTAATGGCGGGGGAGCTGTTTTTT.

This clone was seen a handful of times. The V and J genes are TRBV9 and TRBJ1-3, with D unresolved. Germline V gene sequence: CDR1 SGDLS, CDR2 YYNGEE. The CDR3 extends over 13 amino acids. V shed 0 bases and J shed 3 bases, with 4 bases lying between them. The CDR3 region has the DNA TGTGCCAGCAGCGTAGAAGGTGGAAACACCATATATTTT. It encodes CASSVEGGNTIYF.

The CDR3 here is CASSPPGLAGAVENIQYF. The CDR3 nucleotides are TGTGCCAGCTCACCTCCGGGACTAGCGGGAGCTGTTGAAAACATTCAGTACTTC. The chain recombines TRBV18 with TRBJ2-4, with TRBD2 matching over 14 bases. V trimming: 3 bases; J trimming: 5 bases; junction bases outside the gene matches: 9. CDR1 is KGHSH and CDR2 is LQKENI in the germline V gene. The CDR3 totals 18 residues.

This clone was detected once. This chain joins TRBV14 and TRBJ2-1; TRBD2 aligns across 8 bases. This CDR3 is 15 amino acids long. CDR1 is SGHDN and CDR2 is FVKESK in the germline V gene. V was pared by 4 bases and J by 4 bases, with 6 bases of the junction left unmatched. The CDR3 bases are TGTGCCAGCAGCCCCCGGAGCGGGAGTTACAATGAGCAGTTCTTC. This gives the protein CASSPRSGSYNEQFF.

This chain links TRBV28 with TRBJ2-3; possible D gene TRBD1, 6 bases. The CDR3 has 16 residues. Germline CDR1 and CDR2: MDHEN and SYDVKM. The germline V and J ends were trimmed by 1 base and 0 bases, with 11 bases remaining between them. The CDR3 protein is CASSLSPGVSTDTQYF. The CDR3 nucleotides read TGTGCCAGCAGTTTATCTCCAGGGGTTAGCACAGATACGCAGTATTTT.

This clone has a single count. The chain couples TRBV7-9 to TRBJ2-7; D assignment may be TRBD1 or TRBD2 (5 bases each). Trimming took 5 bases from V and 4 from J, leaving 15 bases between them. Germline CDR1 and CDR2: SEHNR and FQNEAQ (reference sequence). This CDR3 is built from 14 residues. CDR3 coding DNA: TGTGCCAGCAGCCACCCCGGGACGCCTTACGAGCAGTACTTC. This translates into CASSHPGTPYEQYF.

This clone came up once. This chain uses TRBV7-3 with TRBJ2-1; 8 bases are shared with TRBD2. V dropped 2 bases and J dropped 0; count of bases not matched to a gene: 3. The CDR3 sequence is 16 residues long. The V gene's germline CDR1 is SGHTA and CDR2 FQGTGA. CDR3 protein: CASSLDSGSSYNEQFF. CDR3 DNA: TGTGCCAGCAGCTTAGACAGCGGGAGCTCCTACAATGAGCAGTTCTTC.

This clone was observed once. The rearrangement joins TRBV27 to TRBJ2-2, with D perhaps matching TRBD1 (5 bases). Germline CDR1 MNHEY, CDR2 SMNVEV (reference sequence). Trimming left V 4 bases short and J 5 bases short, with 11 bases between. The CDR3 loop spans 14 amino acids. CDR3 DNA: TGTGCCAGCAGTTGGCAGGGTGGTACCGGGGAGCTGTTTTTT. Its translation: CASSWQGGTGELFF.

The chain joins TRBV11-3 to TRBJ2-1, with unresolved D. Germline lookup yields CDR1 SGHNT and CDR2 YENEEA. The CDR3 is made up of 14 amino acids. Trimming stripped 3 bases from V and 9 bases from J, with 15 bases between. CDR3 loop: CASSFSSTALEQFF. The CDR3, as DNA: TGTGCCAGCAGCTTTAGTAGCACCGCCCTTGAGCAGTTCTTC.

The J gene is TRBJ1-2, the V gene TRBV14, with unresolved D. Per the germline V gene, CDR1 is SGHDN and CDR2 is FVKESK. V was trimmed by 2 bases and J by 8 bases, leaving 12 bases between them. The CDR3 is 13 amino acids. CDR3 DNA sequence: TGTGCCAGCAGCCAACTTGTCGCAGGCGGCTACACCTTC. It translates to CASSQLVAGGYTF.

The rearrangement uses TRBV7-9 and TRBJ2-5; 7 bases are a match to TRBD2. CDR1 is SEHNR and CDR2 is FQNEAQ in the germline V gene (reference sequence). The length of the CDR3 is 14 residues. V was clipped by 3 bases and J by 1 base; unmatched bases: 2. CDR3 protein: CASSLGGSQETQYF. The CDR3 DNA reads as TGTGCCAGCAGCTTGGGGGGGTCCCAAGAGACCCAGTACTTC.

This sequence joins TRBV25-1 and TRBJ1-6, with TRBD1 matching over 10 bases. Germline CDR1 reads MGHDK; CDR2 reads SYGVNS. CDR3 length: 14 amino acids. V shed 3 bases and J 7 bases; nucleotides not matched to a gene: 0. The CDR3 bases are TGTGCCAGCAGTGAGGACAGGGGGAATTCACCCCTCCACTTT. This codes for CASSEDRGNSPLHF.

V is TRBV7-3 and J is TRBJ2-7; D is unclear. The V and J ends lost 1 base and 3 bases respectively, with 4 bases between them. CDR1 is SGHTA and CDR2 is FQGTGA in the germline V gene. This CDR3 region has 12 residues. This chain's CDR3 is CASSLNGYEQYF. In nucleotides, the CDR3 is TGTGCCAGCAGCTTAAACGGCTACGAGCAGTACTTC. The whole variable domain, remainder taken from reference TRBV7-3 and TRBJ2-7, is GAGVSQTPSNKVTEKGKYVELRCDPISGHTALYWYRQSLGQGPEFLIYFQGTGAADDSGLPNDRFFAVRPEGSVSTLKIQRTERGDSAVYLCASSLNGYEQYFGPGTRLTVT.

This clone came up a few times. The rearrangement uses TRBV24-1 and TRBJ2-3; D could derive from TRBD1 or TRBD2 (5 bases each). The germline V gene has CDR1 KGHDR and CDR2 SFDVKD. Between the trimmed V and J ends, which lost 4 bases and 0 bases, there was a span of 16 bases. The CDR3 loop spans 17 amino acids. CDR3 bases: TGTGCCACCAGTGACCCCGGGGCGGCACCTAGCACAGATACGCAGTATTTT. Its protein is CATSDPGAAPSTDTQYF.

This clone was seen only a few times. The rearrangement links TRBV19 to TRBJ1-5, with D possibly matching TRBD1 (6 bases). The CDR3 totals 15 residues. The germline V and J ends were trimmed by 5 bases and 4 bases, with 15 bases remaining between them. Germline values: CDR1 LNHDA, CDR2 SQIVND (reference sequence). CDR3 sequence: CASSSPGTQNQPQHF. Written as DNA, the CDR3 is TGTGCCAGTAGTTCCCCCGGGACACAAAATCAGCCCCAGCATTTT.

The chain employs TRBV12-3 or TRBV12-4 and TRBJ2-3; TRBD2 matches at 7 bases. V dropped 6 bases and J dropped 14; count of bases not matched to a gene: 11. The CDR3 has 12 residues. This CDR3 is CASSLTSPMGYF. CDR3 nucleotides: TGTGCCAGCAGCTTGACTAGCCCGATGGGGTATTTT.

V and J are TRBV18 and TRBJ1-1, with D perhaps matching TRBD1 (5 bases). V shed 3 bases and J shed 0 bases, with 8 bases lying between them. Germline V gene data show CDR1 as KGHSH and CDR2 as LQKENI. The CDR3 is 14 residues long. CDR3 coding DNA: TGTGCCAGCTCACCGACAGTTATGAACACTGAAGCTTTCTTT. Its translation: CASSPTVMNTEAFF.

The chain is built from TRBV10-1 and TRBJ2-2, with D unresolved. Trimming left V 0 bases short and J 1 base short, with 6 bases between. The CDR3 extends over 15 amino acids. Germline CDR1 reads WNHNN; CDR2 reads SYGVQD (reference sequence). CDR3 amino acids: CASSESSGNTGELFF. The CDR3 DNA reads as TGCGCCAGCAGTGAGTCATCAGGGAACACCGGGGAGCTGTTTTTT.

The rearrangement joins TRBV9 to TRBJ1-4, with D perhaps TRBD1 (6 bases). CDR1 and CDR2 from the germline V gene are SGDLS and YYNGEE. V lost 3 bases to trimming and J lost 6 bases, with 15 bases between them. This CDR3 is 15 amino acids long. CDR3 DNA sequence: TGTGCCAGCAGCGACCGAGGGGGGGAGGATGAAAAACTGTTTTTT. Protein sequence: CASSDRGGEDEKLFF.

In this sample, this clone turned up a few times. The chain couples TRBV4-1 to TRBJ2-7; TRBD2 aligns across 8 bases. This CDR3 is 16 amino acids long. Looked up from germline, CDR1 is MGHRA and CDR2 is YSYEKL. Trimming cost V 4 bases and J 1 base; bases outside gene matches: 9. The CDR3 bases are TGCGCCAGCAGCCTAGATTTAGCGGGGAAGTCCTACGAGCAGTACTTC. It codes for CASSLDLAGKSYEQYF.